This T cell receptor (beta chain) was retrieved from a study of early T cells in non-severe SARS-CoV-2 infection (dated by TCRdb to 2020 to 2022). Concerning the study at large: TCR sequencing used bulk RNA from unsorted whole blood, so alpha and beta chains could not be paired. General conclusions and limits of the study: Matching against VDJdb was skewed toward anti-spike CD8 responses, likely underestimated virus-specific expansions, and missed private and CD4 specificities.

The study was a case-control design nested within a healthcare worker cohort in London, UK, with weekly nasopharyngeal swab PCR tests and blood sampling. Between 23 and 31 March 2020, the week of the UK lockdown, healthcare workers were enrolled and then followed up weekly for as long as 16 weeks. There are 13 amino acids in the CDR3, from cysteine to phenylalanine inclusive. The entry retains the CDR3 DNA only, 39 bases that are in frame from base 1. V is pared back by 1 base and J by 5 bases, with 12 bases lying between the germline termini. CDR1 and CDR2 (DFQATT, SNEGSKA) derive from the germline V gene (reference sequence). Library preparation used 5' RACE. The data were produced on a NextSeq 500. Unique molecular identifiers were attached to individual cDNA molecules in the TCR library protocol so that sequencing error and PCR bias could be corrected. Both TCR alpha and beta chains were sequenced, and tight co-correlation was observed between alpha and beta sequence abundances in each sample. Processing in the source paper ran as follows. Decombinator V4 was used to perform V gene, J gene and CDR3 annotation of TCR sequences. Expanded TCRs were defined as changing significantly between any two time points under a Poisson model with p below 0.0001. TCR abundances were normalised to the total number of TCRs sequenced per sample and were expressed as counts per million. TRAV1-2 paired with TRAJ12, TRAJ20 or TRAJ33 defined MAIT TCRs, while TRAV10 paired with TRAJ18 defined iNKT TCRs. A search of VDJdb, accessed on 1 November 2021, was run for TCRs annotated to CMV, EBV and SARS-CoV-2, with TCRs annotated for multiple antigens excluded. TCRdb applied fastp at Q25 and MiXCR to the public reads, then kept only in-frame beta chains. Duplicate CDR3 protein sequences are folded into a single record with the most common DNA and genes. None of the V and J calls come from the authors' own analysis; TCRdb made them. The sample records some 48,000 distinct CDR3 sequences, about 7.4% of which are singletons. The ten largest account for 5.8% of the sample.

This clonotype was recorded many times. Its cognate antigen has yet to be identified. Qualities for individual bases were not recorded, and no much larger clone is one base off. Sequenced input: whole blood. The rearranged chain carries TRBV20-1 and TRBJ2-7; confidence is insufficient to name the D gene. The clonotype was recovered from an adult who was a healthcare worker with PCR-confirmed SARS-CoV-2 infection or an uninfected control (not recorded which). Here is the DNA: TGCAGTGCTAGAGCAACCAACCTAGACGAGCAGTACTTC. Translated, this gives CSARATNLDEQYF.